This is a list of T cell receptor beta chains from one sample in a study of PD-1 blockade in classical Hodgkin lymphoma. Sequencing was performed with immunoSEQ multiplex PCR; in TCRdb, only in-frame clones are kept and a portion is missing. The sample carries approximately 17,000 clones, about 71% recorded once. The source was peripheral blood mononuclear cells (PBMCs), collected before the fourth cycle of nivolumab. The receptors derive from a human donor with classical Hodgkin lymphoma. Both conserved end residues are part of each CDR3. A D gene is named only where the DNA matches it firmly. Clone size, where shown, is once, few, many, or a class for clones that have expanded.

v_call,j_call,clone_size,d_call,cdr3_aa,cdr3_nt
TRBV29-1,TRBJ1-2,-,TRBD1,CSVIPGGFFYGYTF,TGCAGCGTTATTCCAGGGGGGTTCTTCTATGGCTACACCTTC
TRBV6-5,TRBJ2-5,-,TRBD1,CASSYYYRGSQETQYF,TGTGCCAGCAGTTACTATTACAGGGGGTCCCAAGAGACCCAGTACTTC
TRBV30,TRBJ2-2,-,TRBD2,CAWRIAGARTGELFF,TGTGCCTGGAGAATAGCGGGAGCTCGCACCGGGGAGCTGTTTTTT
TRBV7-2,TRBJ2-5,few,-,CASSLSLGETQYF,TGTGCCAGCAGCTTAAGTTTGGGAGAGACCCAGTACTTC
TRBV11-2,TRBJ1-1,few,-,CASSLEGGEAFF,TGTGCCAGCAGCTTGGAGGGGGGAGAAGCTTTCTTT
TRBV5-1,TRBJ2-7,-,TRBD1,CASSLDRGLGNEQYF,TGCGCCAGCAGCTTGGACAGGGGGCTGGGTAACGAGCAGTACTTC
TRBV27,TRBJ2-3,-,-,CASSYDRATDTQYF,TGTGCCAGCAGCTATGACCGAGCCACAGATACGCAGTATTTT
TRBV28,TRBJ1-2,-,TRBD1,CASSFPGQGDGYTF,TGTGCCAGCAGTTTCCCCGGGCAGGGGGATGGCTACACCTTC
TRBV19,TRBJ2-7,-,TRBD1,CASSMGQGFYEQYF,TGTGCCAGTAGTATGGGACAGGGTTTCTACGAGCAGTACTTC
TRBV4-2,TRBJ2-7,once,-,CASSQGAYEQYF,TGTGCCAGCAGCCAAGGGGCCTACGAGCAGTACTTC
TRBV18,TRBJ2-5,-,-,CASSPPPGGTQETQYF,TGTGCCAGCTCACCACCCCCAGGCGGAACCCAAGAGACCCAGTACTTC
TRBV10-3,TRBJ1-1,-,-,CAISELRPQNTEAFF,TGTGCCATCAGCGAGCTTAGACCGCAGAACACTGAAGCTTTCTTT
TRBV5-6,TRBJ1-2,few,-,CASSSVTAFGYTF,TGTGCCAGCAGCTCTGTGACCGCTTTCGGCTACACCTTC
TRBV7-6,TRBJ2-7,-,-,CASSSEARYEQYF,TGTGCCAGCAGCTCAGAGGCTCGGTACGAGCAGTACTTC
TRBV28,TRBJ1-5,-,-,CASSPPRGAAHYSNQPQHF,TGTGCCAGCAGTCCCCCCAGAGGAGCCGCCCACTATAGCAATCAGCCCCAGCATTTT
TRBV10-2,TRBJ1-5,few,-,CASSEDRNQPQHF,TGCGCCAGCAGTGAGGATCGCAATCAGCCCCAGCATTTT
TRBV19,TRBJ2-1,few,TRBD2,CASSTLAGGVNEQFF,TGTGCCAGTAGTACCCTCGCGGGAGGGGTCAATGAGCAGTTCTTC
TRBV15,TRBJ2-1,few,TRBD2,CATSLGLAGTYNEQFF,TGTGCCACCAGTCTTGGACTAGCGGGAACCTACAATGAGCAGTTCTTC
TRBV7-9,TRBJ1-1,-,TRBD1,CASSARTGWTEAFF,TGTGCCAGCAGCGCCCGGACAGGGTGGACTGAAGCTTTCTTT
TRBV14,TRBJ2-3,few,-,CAVRDVSTDTQYF,TGTGCCGTCCGGGACGTGAGCACAGATACGCAGTATTTT
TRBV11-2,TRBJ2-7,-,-,CASSPRGYQYEQYF,TGTGCCAGCAGCCCCCGCGGCTACCAATACGAGCAGTACTTC
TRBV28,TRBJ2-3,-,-,CASRWTIGTDTQYF,TGTGCCAGCAGATGGACTATCGGCACAGATACGCAGTATTTT
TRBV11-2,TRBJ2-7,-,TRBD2,CASRISGNYEQYF,TGTGCCAGCAGGATTAGCGGGAACTACGAGCAGTACTTC
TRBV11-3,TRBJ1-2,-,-,CASSLEGGGYGYTF,TGTGCCAGCAGCTTAGAGGGTGGGGGCTATGGCTACACCTTC
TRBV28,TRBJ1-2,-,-,CASRPRLFNYGYTF,TGTGCCAGCAGGCCCAGGCTATTCAACTATGGCTACACCTTC
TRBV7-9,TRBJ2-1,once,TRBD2,CASSPTSESYNEQFF,TGTGCCAGCAGCCCAACTAGCGAATCCTACAATGAGCAGTTCTTC
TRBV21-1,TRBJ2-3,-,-,CASRRQSPDTQYF,TGTGCCAGCAGACGACAGAGCCCAGATACGCAGTATTTT
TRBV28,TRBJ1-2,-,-,CASRVTADYGYTF,TGTGCCAGCAGGGTGACAGCTGACTATGGCTACACCTTC
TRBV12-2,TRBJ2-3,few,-,CASRWKINRGGATDTQYF,TGTGCAAGTCGCTGGAAAATCAATCGGGGCGGTGCCACAGATACGCAGTATTTT
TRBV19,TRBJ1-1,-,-,CASTPLGGRVNTEAFF,TGTGCCAGTACCCCACTGGGTGGCAGGGTGAACACTGAAGCTTTCTTT
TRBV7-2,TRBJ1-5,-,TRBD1,CASSASGTGSQPQHF,TGTGCCAGCAGCGCCTCCGGGACAGGGAGTCAGCCCCAGCATTTT
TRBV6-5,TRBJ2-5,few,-,CASSYGGSETQYF,TGTGCCAGCAGTTACGGGGGGTCCGAGACCCAGTACTTC
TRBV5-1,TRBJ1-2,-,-,CASSAEAGALSGGYTF,TGCGCCAGCAGCGCAGAGGCAGGGGCCCTTTCCGGTGGCTACACCTTC
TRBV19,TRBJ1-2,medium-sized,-,CASTLGRGYGYTF,TGTGCCAGTACTTTAGGGCGCGGGTATGGCTACACCTTC
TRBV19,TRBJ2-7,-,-,CASSMGGGDEQYF,TGTGCCAGTAGTATGGGGGGCGGCGACGAGCAGTACTTC
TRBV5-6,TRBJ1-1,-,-,CASSWAQMNTEAFF,TGTGCCAGCAGCTGGGCACAAATGAACACTGAAGCTTTCTTT
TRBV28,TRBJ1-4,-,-,CASSLSRNGGKLFF,TGTGCCAGCAGTTTATCCAGAAATGGAGGAAAACTGTTTTTT
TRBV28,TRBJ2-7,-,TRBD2,CASSFTSGYEQYF,TGTGCCAGCAGTTTTACTAGCGGCTACGAGCAGTACTTC
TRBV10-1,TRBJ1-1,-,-,CASSESATGATEAFF,TGCGCCAGCAGTGAGTCGGCGACAGGAGCCACTGAAGCTTTCTTT
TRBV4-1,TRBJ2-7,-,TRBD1,CASSQDKPQGASYEQYF,TGCGCCAGCAGCCAAGATAAGCCCCAGGGGGCTTCCTACGAGCAGTACTTC
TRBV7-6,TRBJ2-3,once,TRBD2,CASSLAVAGGVTDTQYF,TGTGCCAGCAGCTTAGCCGTTGCGGGAGGGGTCACAGATACGCAGTATTTT
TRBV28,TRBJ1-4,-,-,CASSLVGVEKLFF,TGTGCCAGCAGTTTAGTGGGAGTTGAAAAACTGTTTTTT
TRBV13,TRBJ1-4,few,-,CASSLDRQREKLFF,TGTGCCAGCAGCTTAGATCGACAGAGAGAAAAACTGTTTTTT
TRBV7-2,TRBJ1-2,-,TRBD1,CASSPLKGQRGAYGYTF,TGTGCCAGCAGCCCTCTCAAGGGACAGAGGGGAGCCTATGGCTACACCTTC
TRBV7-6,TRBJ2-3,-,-,CASSLGQAQYF,TGTGCCAGCAGCTTGGGCCAGGCGCAGTATTTT
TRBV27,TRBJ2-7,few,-,CASSLYSRDRRSYEQYF,TGTGCCAGCAGTTTATATTCACGGGACCGTCGCTCCTACGAGCAGTACTTC
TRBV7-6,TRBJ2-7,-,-,CASSQSGGSYEQYF,TGTGCCAGCAGCCAATCCGGTGGCTCCTACGAGCAGTACTTC
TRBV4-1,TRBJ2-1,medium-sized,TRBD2,CASTTLSGTSGNEQFF,TGCGCCAGCACAACTTTATCTGGGACTAGCGGAAATGAGCAGTTCTTC
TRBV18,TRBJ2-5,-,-,CASSPPSRGGSETQYF,TGTGCCAGCTCACCACCCTCGCGGGGCGGGTCGGAGACCCAGTACTTC
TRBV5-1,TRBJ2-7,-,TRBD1,CASSLPSDSTGGTYEQYF,TGCGCCAGCAGCTTACCCTCGGACTCGACAGGGGGTACCTACGAGCAGTACTTC
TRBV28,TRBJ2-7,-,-,CASSRGKSSYEQYF,TGTGCCAGCAGTCGGGGGAAGAGCTCCTACGAGCAGTACTTC